The 7 T cell receptor beta chains given below trace back to one sample, sequenced in a study of blood T cell repertoires in COVID-19. Using immunoSEQ multiplex PCR, the repertoire was profiled, and TCRdb retains in-frame clones only, with some absent. Of 45,000 to 65,000 clones in the sample, roughly 90% were seen once. Sequencing input: peripheral blood. The receptors were sampled from a human donor in a cohort sampled during active COVID-19.

The chain uses TRBV10-1 and TRBJ2-2; TRBD2 is a possible D gene (6 bases). CDR1 WNHNN and CDR2 SYGVQD come from the germline V gene (reference sequence). The V gene lost 0 bases and the J gene lost 7 bases, with 9 bases spanning the gap. This CDR3 region has 14 residues. Here the CDR3 DNA reads TGCGCCAGCAGTGAGTCCCCGGAGGGCGGGGAGCTGTTTTTT. As protein: CASSESPEGGELFF.

This rearrangement joins TRBV5-5 to TRBJ2-1; weak D call: TRBD2 (6 bases). The CDR3 consists of 18 residues. Trimming cost V 0 bases and J 2 bases, with 18 bases left between them. Germline-derived CDR1 and CDR2 are SGHKS and YYEKEE (reference sequence). The CDR3, as DNA: TGTGCCAGCAGCTTGGCCGGGGAGGCCCTTTCTGCCTACAATGAGCAGTTCTTC. This sequence encodes CASSLAGEALSAYNEQFF.

The rearrangement links TRBV7-2 to TRBJ2-1, with a weak D call TRBD2 (6 bases). Germline-derived CDR1 and CDR2 are SGHTA and FQGNSA. V was cut by 4 bases and J by 10 bases, with 17 bases left in between. The CDR3 runs to 14 residues. The CDR3, as DNA: TGTGCCAGCAGCTCCCGACCTATAGCGGACGAGCAGTTCTTC. This codes for CASSSRPIADEQFF.

The CDR3 DNA reads as TGTGCCTGGAGCCCTAGACAGTACACTGAAGCTTTCTTT. It yields the protein CAWSPRQYTEAFF. The chain couples TRBV30 to TRBJ1-1; D may be TRBD1 (5 bases). Germline loops: CDR1 GTSNPN, CDR2 SVGIG (reference sequence). This CDR3 contains 13 residues. V lost 3 bases and J lost 3, with 11 bases in between.

This chain uses TRBV3-1 (or the pseudogene TRBV3-2) with TRBJ2-2, with 10 bases matching TRBD2. The germline CDR1 and CDR2 sequences are LGHDT and YNNKEL (reference sequence). With 4 bases clipped from V and 7 bases from J, the junction kept 6 bases outside the gene matches. This CDR3 is built from 15 residues. The DNA of the CDR3 is TGTGCCAGCAGCCGTCTAGCGGGGGAGGTCGGGGAGCTGTTTTTT. This sequence encodes CASSRLAGEVGELFF.

V usage is TRBV30 and J usage is TRBJ2-2; TRBD1 matches at 8 bases. V was clipped by 7 bases and J by 9 bases; unmatched bases: 7. This CDR3 contains 12 residues. The germline gives CDR1 GTSNPN, CDR2 SVGIG (reference sequence). CDR3 bases: TGTGCCTCTGGACAGGGCCCAAGGGAGCTGTTTTTT. It yields the protein CASGQGPRELFF.

V usage is TRBV15 and J usage is TRBJ2-4, with a weak D call TRBD2 (5 bases). The ends were cut back, 1 base at V and 4 bases at J, with 8 bases in the middle. The CDR3 extends over 14 amino acids. Germline V lookup: CDR1 LNHNV, CDR2 YYDKDF (reference sequence). The CDR3, as DNA: TGTGCCACCAGCAGAGCGGGGTCGAAAAACATTCAGTACTTC. Its translation is CATSRAGSKNIQYF.